The 21 T cell receptor beta chains in this list originate from one sample, sequenced in a study of identical twins. TCRdb fed the 5' RACE reads into MiXCR, producing one record per CDR3 protein. Of about 550,000 distinct CDR3 sequences listed, approximately 20% are singletons. The sample was also linked to a second study, of yellow fever vaccine responses in identical twins.

Sequencing was carried out using CD4+ T cells sorted from blood. All receptors come from a woman aged 18-29 years in good health.

This clonotype was detected only once. V usage is TRBV21-1 and J usage is TRBJ2-1; the table's D call of TRBD2 was not tested on the DNA. TRBV21-1 is labeled a pseudogene. The CDR3 totals 19 residues. The CDR3 sequence: CASSKVPDMASGADNEQFF. CDR3 DNA: TGTGCCAGCAGCAAAGTACCGGATATGGCTAGCGGGGCGGACAATGAGCAGTTCTTC.

This clonotype was seen ten or more times. The V call is TRBV4-1, the J call TRBJ1-1; D call uncertain. In germline, CDR1 is MGHRA, CDR2 YSYEKL. This CDR3 region has 10 residues. V gave up 8 bases and J gave up 7 bases, with 8 bases separating them. CDR3 amino acids: CASWGGEAFF. DNA for the CDR3: TGCGCCAGCTGGGGAGGTGAAGCTTTCTTT.

This clonotype was found a few times. This sequence joins TRBV7-3 and TRBJ2-7, with TRBD2 identical over 10 bases. The CDR3 totals 14 residues. V lost 4 bases, J lost 4 bases, and 4 bases stayed unmatched. The germline V gene has CDR1 SGHTA and CDR2 FQGTGA. The CDR3 here is CASSSSGSVYEQYF. The CDR3 DNA follows: TGTGCCAGCAGCTCTAGCGGGAGTGTATACGAGCAGTACTTC.

This chain joins TRBV20-1 and TRBJ2-3; D is uncertain. V was pared by 5 bases and J by 5 bases, with 11 bases between. CDR1 is DFQATT, CDR2 SNEGSKA, per germline (reference sequence). The CDR3 loop spans 12 amino acids. The CDR3, as DNA: TGCAGTGCTCGGGTTAATGGAGATACGCAGTATTTT. This codes for CSARVNGDTQYF.

This clonotype appeared a few times. The genes are TRBV20-1 and TRBJ2-1, with D possibly matching TRBD1 (6 bases). V shed 6 bases and J shed 0 bases, with 12 bases lying between them. CDR3 length equals 14 residues. Germline lookup yields CDR1 DFQATT and CDR2 SNEGSKA (reference sequence). The CDR3 region has the DNA TGCAGTGCGTACGGACAGAGCTCCTACAATGAGCAGTTCTTC. Its protein is CSAYGQSSYNEQFF.

This chain links TRBV24-1 with TRBJ2-5; TRBD1 aligns across 7 bases. Germline V CDR1 and CDR2: KGHDR, SFDVKD. V was pared by 7 bases and J by 3 bases, with 4 bases of the junction left unmatched. This CDR3 has 13 residues. The CDR3 loop reads CATRTTGEETQYF. As DNA, the CDR3 is TGTGCCACCAGAACCACAGGGGAAGAGACCCAGTACTTC.

This sequence joins TRBV6-4 and TRBJ2-3; 9 nucleotides match TRBD1. The length of the CDR3 is 16 residues. Germline V gives CDR1 MRHNA, CDR2 SNTAGT. With 2 bases clipped from V and 2 bases from J, the junction kept 5 bases outside the gene matches. The CDR3 loop is CASSDPGQGATDTQYF. DNA for the CDR3: TGTGCCAGCAGTGACCCGGGACAGGGAGCCACAGATACGCAGTATTTT.

This sequence joins TRBV3-1 and TRBJ2-7; D might be TRBD1 or TRBD2, each matching 5 bases. This CDR3 contains 15 residues. Trimming cost V 4 bases and J 3 bases, with 16 bases left between them. The germline CDR1 and CDR2 sequences are LGHDT and YNNKEL (reference sequence). In nucleotides, the CDR3 is TGTGCCAGCAGCCGACGGGGCGATCTGGGCTACGAGCAGTACTTC. This translates into CASSRRGDLGYEQYF.

The chain uses TRBV29-1 and TRBJ2-2, with D tentatively TRBD1 (5 bases). Looked up from germline, CDR1 is SQVTM and CDR2 is ANQGSEA. This CDR3 has 15 amino acids. V was pared by 5 bases and J by 0 bases, with 13 bases between. The CDR3 DNA is TGCAGCGTTAAGACAGTTGGGACGAACACCGGGGAGCTGTTTTTT. Its translation is CSVKTVGTNTGELFF.

The gene calls are TRBV29-1 and TRBJ2-5; D is possibly TRBD2 (6 bases). Per the germline V gene, CDR1 is SQVTM and CDR2 is ANQGSEA. The CDR3 is 13 amino acids. With 8 bases removed from V and 5 bases from J, the gap between germline ends came to 18 bases. In DNA form, the CDR3 reads TGCAGCTCTCCGGGACTGAAATCGGAGACCCAGTACTTC. This codes for CSSPGLKSETQYF.

V and J are TRBV15 and TRBJ2-7; TRBD1 matches 10 bases. This CDR3 spans 15 amino acids. The germline CDR1 and CDR2 sequences are LNHNV and YYDKDF (reference sequence). Losses at the gene ends were 1 base for V and 5 bases for J; bases not matched to a gene: 5. CDR3 sequence: CATSRGQGAVDEQYV. The CDR3 DNA reads as TGTGCCACCAGCAGAGGACAGGGGGCAGTAGACGAGCAGTACGTC.

The gene calls are TRBV29-1 and TRBJ2-2, with 8 bases aligning to TRBD1. Trimming cost V 1 base and J 5 bases; bases outside gene matches: 3. CDR3 length: 14 amino acids. In germline, CDR1 is SQVTM, CDR2 ANQGSEA. The CDR3 here is CSVEGTGRTGELFF. DNA of the CDR3: TGCAGCGTTGAAGGGACAGGGCGGACCGGGGAGCTGTTTTTT.

This clonotype was recorded a few times. The chain combines TRBV12-3 or TRBV12-4 with TRBJ1-5, with D maybe TRBD1 (5 bases). Trimming pared 6 bases from V and 4 bases from J, leaving 10 bases between. The CDR3 length is 13 residues. CDR3 coding DNA: TGTGCCAGCAGAACCGGGACGAATCAGCCCCAGCATTTT. Protein product: CASRTGTNQPQHF.

The chain is built from TRBV18 and TRBJ2-7, with D hard to call. Germline V lookup: CDR1 KGHSH, CDR2 LQKENI. V shed 3 bases and J shed 0 bases, with 9 bases lying between them. The CDR3 length is 14 residues. The CDR3 coding sequence is TGTGCCAGCTCACCCATGGACGGCTCCTACGAGCAGTACGTC. This gives the protein CASSPMDGSYEQYV.

This clonotype was recorded a few times. V usage is TRBV12-3 or TRBV12-4 and J usage is TRBJ1-2; 7 bases agree with TRBD1. The CDR3 runs 17 residues. With V trimmed by 2 bases and J by 4 bases, 13 bases remained unmatched. CDR3 amino acids: CASSLNWGGQLTYGYTF. The CDR3 nucleotides read TGTGCCAGCAGTTTAAATTGGGGGGGACAGCTAACCTATGGCTACACCTTC.

The chain combines TRBV12-3 or TRBV12-4 with TRBJ2-2, with 7 bases fitting TRBD2. The CDR3 extends over 15 amino acids. Germline trimming cut 7 bases from V and 2 bases from J; bases unmatched to any gene: 7. CDR3 sequence (DNA): TGTGCCAGCATCGAAGCGGGGCCTAACACCGGGGAGCTGTTTTTT. Amino acids: CASIEAGPNTGELFF.

For this clonotype: A clone one base away is much larger, so this may be a read error. J is TRBJ2-1 and V is TRBV12-3 or TRBV12-4; D possibly matches TRBD1 or TRBD2 (6 bases each). The length of the CDR3 is 12 residues. Here the CDR3 DNA reads TGTGTCAGCAGTTTATCGGGGGCTGGGCAGTTCTTC. Translation: CVSSLSGAGQFF.

The chain combines TRBV12-3 or TRBV12-4 with TRBJ2-7, with a weak D call TRBD1 (6 bases). This CDR3 has 12 residues. Trimming pared 7 bases from V and 7 bases from J, leaving 14 bases between. CDR3 protein: CASTLTGFEQYF. Here the CDR3 DNA reads TGTGCCAGCACCCTAACAGGGTTTGAGCAGTACTTC.

This clonotype occurred a few times. The gene calls are TRBV21-1 and TRBJ2-7; the table's D call, TRBD1, was not checked against the DNA. TRBV21-1 represents a pseudogene. The CDR3 spans 16 residues. CDR3 sequence: CASSNSETLFPGEQYF. The CDR3 coding sequence is TGTGCCAGCAGCAATAGTGAGACTCTTTTCCCCGGCGAGCAGTACTTC.

V gene TRBV28 combines with J gene TRBJ2-3; possibly TRBD2 for D (7 bases). V was shortened by 6 bases and J by 4 bases, with 20 bases between the two germline ends. The CDR3 has 16 residues. Germline CDR1 is MDHEN and CDR2 is SYDVKM. CDR3 in amino acids: CASSFLGGPLSDTQYF. The CDR3 coding sequence is TGTGCCAGCAGCTTCTTGGGGGGGCCTTTGTCAGATACGCAGTATTTT.

This sequence joins TRBV10-3 and TRBJ2-2; TRBD1 matches at 7 bases. CDR1 and CDR2 (germline): ENHRY, SYGVKD. The CDR3 sequence is 15 residues long. After removal of 2 bases from V and 3 bases from J, the junction contained 3 bases not matched to a gene. The CDR3, as DNA: TGTGCCATCAGTGAGCGACAGGGAGACACCGGGGAGCTGTTTTTT. Amino acid sequence: CAISERQGDTGELFF.